Following are 14 T cell receptor beta chains from one sample sequenced in a study of T cell responses to AZD1222 COVID-19 vaccine. TCRdb's copy holds only in-frame clones and misses some; the assay was immunoSEQ multiplex PCR. Of tens of thousands of clones listed, around 84% are singletons. The material was peripheral blood, obtained on day 0 of AZD1222 vaccination. These receptors all come from an adult in good health.

This clone was picked up one time. J is TRBJ2-2 and V is TRBV6-2 or TRBV6-3; maybe TRBD1 (5 bases). CDR3 size: 16 residues. CDR1 is MNHEY, CDR2 SVGEGT, per germline. Trimming pared 0 bases from V and 0 bases from J, leaving 8 bases between. The CDR3 sequence is CASSYSSTANTGELFF. DNA of the CDR3: TGTGCCAGCAGTTACTCCTCGACAGCGAACACCGGGGAGCTGTTTTTT.

This clone was seen a handful of times. This chain links TRBV3-1 (or the pseudogene TRBV3-2) with TRBJ1-4; D gene uncertain. Germline-derived CDR1 and CDR2 are LGHDT and YNNKEL (reference sequence). CDR3 length: 16 amino acids. V lost 3 bases, J lost 5 bases, and 16 bases lay in between. The DNA for the CDR3 is TGTGCCAGCAGCCATCTTACTGATTATACGAATGAAAAACTGTTTTTT. It yields the protein CASSHLTDYTNEKLFF.

This rearrangement joins TRBV28 to TRBJ1-2; D might be TRBD1 (6 bases). The CDR3 runs 12 residues. Trimming removed 10 bases from V and 4 bases from J, with 13 bases in between. Looked up from germline, CDR1 is MDHEN and CDR2 is SYDVKM. CDR3: CAILQGIYGYTF. The CDR3 DNA sequence: TGTGCCATATTACAGGGAATCTATGGCTACACCTTC.

The chain uses TRBV3-1 (or the pseudogene TRBV3-2) and TRBJ1-4; D ambiguous. Germline lookup yields CDR1 LGHDT and CDR2 YNNKEL (reference sequence). This CDR3 comprises 14 residues. V was trimmed by 5 bases and J by 5 bases, leaving 12 bases between them. The CDR3 sequence: CASSFYTENEKLFF. The DNA for the CDR3 is TGTGCCAGCAGCTTCTACACAGAGAATGAAAAACTGTTTTTT.

CDR3 bases: TGTGCCAGCAGTTTATTTACAGACCCTTATAATCAGCCCCAGCATTTT. This sequence encodes CASSLFTDPYNQPQHF. This chain links TRBV28 with TRBJ1-5; D is undetermined. CDR1 MDHEN and CDR2 SYDVKM come from the germline V gene. The CDR3 has 16 amino acids. Trimming left V 1 base short and J 4 bases short, with 14 bases between.

The chain links TRBV11-2 to TRBJ1-1; D is undetermined. The V end was cut by 0 bases, the J end by 0 bases, with 5 bases between. There are 14 residues in the CDR3. Germline V gene lookup returns CDR1 SGHAT and CDR2 FQNNGV. The DNA of the CDR3 is TGTGCCAGCAGCTTAGAACACCTGAACACTGAAGCTTTCTTT. Its translation is CASSLEHLNTEAFF.

This sequence joins TRBV5-4 and TRBJ2-4; D is possibly TRBD2 (6 bases). The V gene's germline CDR1 is SGHNT and CDR2 YYREEE (reference sequence). Trimming took 2 bases from V and 9 from J, leaving 12 bases between them. The CDR3 runs to 13 residues. For the CDR3, the DNA is TGTGCCAGCAGCTTCCCGCAGGGAGGCATTCAGTACTTC. Translated, it gives CASSFPQGGIQYF.

J is TRBJ2-1 and V is TRBV28; 12 bases map to TRBD2. J lost 10 bases, V lost 6 bases, and 7 bases had no gene match. This CDR3 comprises 14 residues. The V gene's germline CDR1 is MDHEN and CDR2 SYDVKM. This CDR3 reads CASSRLAGVGEQFF. CDR3 sequence (DNA): TGTGCCAGCAGCAGACTAGCGGGAGTCGGGGAGCAGTTCTTC. Drawing the rest from reference TRBV28 and TRBJ2-1, the complete variable domain is DVKVTQSSRYLVKRTGEKVFLECVQDMDHENMFWYRQDPGLGLRLIYFSYDVKMKEKGDIPEGYSVSREKKERFSLILESASTNQTSMYLCASSRLAGVGEQFFGPGTRLTVL.

The table lists this clone with a count of one. This rearrangement joins TRBV29-1 to TRBJ1-1; D is unclear. V was trimmed by 6 bases and J by 5 bases, leaving 7 bases between them. This CDR3 comprises 10 residues. CDR1 and CDR2 (germline): SQVTM, ANQGSEA. As DNA, the CDR3 is TGCAGCGTCAGCGGGACTGAAGCTTTCTTT. Translation gives CSVSGTEAFF.

V usage is TRBV6-1 and J usage is TRBJ2-7; 8 positions match TRBD1. V lost 5 bases, J lost 7 bases, and 7 bases stayed unmatched. Germline CDR1 and CDR2: MNHNS and SASEGT. This CDR3 contains 13 residues. The CDR3 loop reads CASSWQGAGEQYV. As DNA, the CDR3 is TGTGCCAGCAGTTGGCAGGGGGCGGGAGAGCAGTACGTC.

The genes are TRBV4-1 and TRBJ2-1, with TRBD2 matching over 11 bases. From germline, CDR1 is MGHRA and CDR2 YSYEKL. Trimming removed 2 bases from V and 1 base from J; junction bases left unmatched: 13. This CDR3 has 20 amino acids. CDR3 protein: CASSQPQDLAGGLSYNEQFF. The CDR3 DNA sequence: TGCGCCAGCAGCCAACCCCAGGATCTAGCGGGAGGTCTTTCCTACAATGAGCAGTTCTTC.

This sequence joins TRBV18 and TRBJ2-2, with D hard to call. Trimming removed 2 bases at V and 1 base at J, with 5 bases between. The CDR3 sequence is 14 residues long. Per the germline V gene, CDR1 is KGHSH and CDR2 is LQKENI. CDR3 in DNA: TGTGCCAGCTCACCAGGTCAGAACACCGGGGAGCTGTTTTTT. Its protein is CASSPGQNTGELFF.

The V call is TRBV6-2 or TRBV6-3, the J call TRBJ2-7; the D gene is possibly TRBD2 (6 bases). V dropped 8 bases and J dropped 2 bases, with 16 bases sitting between them. The CDR3 contains 14 residues. Germline V lookup: CDR1 MNHEY, CDR2 SVGEGT. The CDR3 loop is CASCSGTPTYEQYF. The CDR3 DNA follows: TGTGCCAGCTGTTCCGGGACTCCTACCTACGAGCAGTACTTC.

The chain joins TRBV7-8 to TRBJ2-3; 11 positions match TRBD2. The V gene end was trimmed by 6 bases and the J gene end by 6 bases; junction bases not matched to a gene: 20. The CDR3 spans 19 residues. CDR1 is SGHVS, CDR2 FQNEAQ, per germline. The CDR3: CASSPLLGLAGGKVDTQYF. The CDR3 DNA is TGTGCCAGCAGTCCCCTCCTTGGGCTAGCGGGAGGAAAAGTGGATACGCAGTATTTT.